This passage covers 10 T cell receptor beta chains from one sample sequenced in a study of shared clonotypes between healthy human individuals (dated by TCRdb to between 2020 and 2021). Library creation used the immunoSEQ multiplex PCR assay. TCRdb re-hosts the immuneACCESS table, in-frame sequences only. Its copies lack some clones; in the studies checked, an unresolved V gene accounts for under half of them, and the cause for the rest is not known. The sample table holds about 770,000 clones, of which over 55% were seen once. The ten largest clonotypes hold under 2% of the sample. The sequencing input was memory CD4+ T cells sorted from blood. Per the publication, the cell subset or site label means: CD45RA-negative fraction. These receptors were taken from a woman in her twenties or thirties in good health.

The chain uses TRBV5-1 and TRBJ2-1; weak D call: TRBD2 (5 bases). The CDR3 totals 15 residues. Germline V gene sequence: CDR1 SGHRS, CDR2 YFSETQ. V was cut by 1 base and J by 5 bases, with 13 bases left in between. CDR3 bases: TGCGCCAGCAGCTTGCGGACTCCGAATGACAATGAGCAGTTCTTC. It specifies CASSLRTPNDNEQFF.

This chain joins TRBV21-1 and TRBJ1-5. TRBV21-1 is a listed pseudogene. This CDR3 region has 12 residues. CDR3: CASSPEGLPQHF. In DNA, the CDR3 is TGTGCCAGCAGCCCCGAGGGATTGCCCCAGCATTTT.

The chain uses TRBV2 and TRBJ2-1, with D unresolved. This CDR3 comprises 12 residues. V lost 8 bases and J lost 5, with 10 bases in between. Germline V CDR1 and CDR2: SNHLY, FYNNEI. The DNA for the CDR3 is TGTGCCAGCTGGTACTTTAACAATGAGCAGTTCTTC. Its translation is CASWYFNNEQFF.

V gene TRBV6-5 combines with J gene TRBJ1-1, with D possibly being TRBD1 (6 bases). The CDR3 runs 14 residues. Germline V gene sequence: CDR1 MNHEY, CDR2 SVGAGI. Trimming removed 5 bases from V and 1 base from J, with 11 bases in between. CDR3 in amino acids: CASSGRTANTEAFF. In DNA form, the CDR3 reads TGTGCCAGCAGTGGACGGACAGCGAACACTGAAGCTTTCTTT.

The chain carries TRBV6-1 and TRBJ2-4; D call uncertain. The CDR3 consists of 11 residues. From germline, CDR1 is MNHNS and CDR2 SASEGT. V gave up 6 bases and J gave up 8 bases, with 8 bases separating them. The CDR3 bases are TGTGCCAGCAGCCCACTGGACATTCAGTACTTC. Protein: CASSPLDIQYF.

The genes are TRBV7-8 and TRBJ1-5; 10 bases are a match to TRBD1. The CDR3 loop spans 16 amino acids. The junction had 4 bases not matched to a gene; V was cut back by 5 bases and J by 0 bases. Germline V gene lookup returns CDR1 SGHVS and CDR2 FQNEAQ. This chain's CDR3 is CASSRRDRGSNQPQHF. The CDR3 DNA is TGTGCCAGCAGCCGAAGGGACAGGGGTAGCAATCAGCCCCAGCATTTT. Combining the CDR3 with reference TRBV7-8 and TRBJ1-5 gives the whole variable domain GAGVSQSPRYKVAKRGQDVALRCDPISGHVSLFWYQQALGQGPEFLTYFQNEAQLDKSGLPSDRFFAERPEGSVSTLKIQRTQQEDSAVYLCASSRRDRGSNQPQHFGDGTRLSIL.

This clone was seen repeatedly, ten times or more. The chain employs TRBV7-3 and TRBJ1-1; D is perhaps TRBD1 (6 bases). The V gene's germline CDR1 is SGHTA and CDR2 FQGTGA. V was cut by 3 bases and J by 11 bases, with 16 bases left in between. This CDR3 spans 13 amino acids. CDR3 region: CASSLQQGSQAFF. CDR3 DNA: TGTGCCAGCAGCTTGCAGCAGGGGTCACAGGCTTTCTTT.

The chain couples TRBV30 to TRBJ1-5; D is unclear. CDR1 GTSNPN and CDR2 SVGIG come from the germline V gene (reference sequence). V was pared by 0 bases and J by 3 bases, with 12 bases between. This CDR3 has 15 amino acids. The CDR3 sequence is CAWSVGQHSNQPQHF. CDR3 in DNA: TGTGCCTGGAGTGTAGGGCAGCATTCCAATCAGCCCCAGCATTTT.

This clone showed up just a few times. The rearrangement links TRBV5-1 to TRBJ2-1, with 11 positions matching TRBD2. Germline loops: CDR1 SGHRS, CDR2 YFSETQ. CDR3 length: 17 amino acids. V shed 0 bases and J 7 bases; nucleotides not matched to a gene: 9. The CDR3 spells CASSLATSGSRRNEQFF. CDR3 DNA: TGCGCCAGCAGCTTGGCCACTAGCGGGAGTAGGAGGAATGAGCAGTTCTTC.

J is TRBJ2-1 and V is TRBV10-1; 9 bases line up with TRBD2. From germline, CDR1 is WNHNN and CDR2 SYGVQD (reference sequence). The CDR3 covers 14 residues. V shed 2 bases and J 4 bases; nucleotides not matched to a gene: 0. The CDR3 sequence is CASSEGLAYNEQFF. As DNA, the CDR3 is TGCGCCAGCAGTGAGGGACTAGCGTACAATGAGCAGTTCTTC.